Listed below are T cell receptor beta chains from one sample, sequenced in a study of early T cells in non-severe SARS-CoV-2 infection. TCRdb redid the calling of the 5' RACE reads with MiXCR, one entry per CDR3 protein. The data hold roughly 61,000 distinct CDR3 sequences, with about a tenth observed a single time. Material for sequencing was whole blood. The source of these receptors is an adult who was a healthcare worker with PCR-confirmed SARS-CoV-2 infection or an uninfected control (not recorded which). CDR3s include the opening cysteine and the closing phenylalanine or tryptophan. A D gene is named only where the DNA matches it firmly. Some rows mark clone size as missing; the rest say once, few, many or name a class of expanded clone.

DNA | CDR3 | size | J | V | D
TGCAGCGCTGAATTCTATGGCTACACCTTC | CSAEFYGYTF | many | TRBJ1-2 | TRBV29-1 | NA
TGTGCCAGCAGTTTCCCCCGGGACAGGGCCGAGGATGAGCAGTTCTTC | CASSFPRDRAEDEQFF | few | TRBJ2-1 | TRBV28 | TRBD1
TGTGCCAGCAGTGAAGACGTGCTGTCCTACGAGCAGTACTTC | CASSEDVLSYEQYF | few | TRBJ2-7 | TRBV2 | NA
TGCAGTCACACCCAGGGGAAGACCCAGTACTTC | CSHTQGKTQYF | few | TRBJ2-5 | TRBV20-1 | NA
TGCGCCAGCAGCTTGGTGGTGGGACTAGCCCCGGAGACCCAGTACTTC | CASSLVVGLAPETQYF | many | TRBJ2-5 | TRBV5-1 | TRBD2
TGTGCCAGCAGGGAGCACACAGATACGCAGTATTTT | CASREHTDTQYF | NA | TRBJ2-3 | TRBV7-4 | NA
TGCAGTGCTAGAACGACAGGGACAGGAGGCCTAGAAAAACTGTTTTTT | CSARTTGTGGLEKLFF | few | TRBJ1-4 | TRBV20-1 | TRBD1
TGTGCTAGCAGCTTAGCCCCACGGCAGCGGGGGGCTGGAAACACCGGGGAGCTGTTTTTT | CASSLAPRQRGAGNTGELFF | many | TRBJ2-2 | TRBV7-7 | TRBD2
TGTGCCAGCAGCTACTCCCTAGGACACTTCGACGCAGAGACCCAGTACTTC | CASSYSLGHFDAETQYF | NA | TRBJ2-5 | TRBV11-2 | NA
TGTGCCAGCAGCCGGCCGGGACAGGGGACGATAGGGCAGTACTTC | CASSRPGQGTIGQYF | many | TRBJ2-7 | TRBV7-2 | TRBD1
TGTGCCAGCAGCCTTCAGGGAACAGGGACGAACACCGGGGAGCTGTTTTTT | CASSLQGTGTNTGELFF | few | TRBJ2-2 | TRBV7-8 | NA
TGTGCCAGCACTATAGGGGGTAGTAATGAAGCTTTCTTT | CASTIGGSNEAFF | many | TRBJ1-1 | TRBV7-2 | NA
TGCAGTGCTCGTAGCGGGGGTATCTCCTACAATGAGCAGTTCTTC | CSARSGGISYNEQFF | many | TRBJ2-1 | TRBV20-1 | TRBD2
TGCAGCGTCGTCCAGGGGGGGGTAGGAGAGACCCAGTACTTC | CSVVQGGVGETQYF | many | TRBJ2-5 | TRBV29-1 | NA
TGTGCCAGCAGCTTACGATGGGACCGCTTAGCCAAAAACATTCAGTACTTC | CASSLRWDRLAKNIQYF | few | TRBJ2-4 | TRBV11-2 | NA
TGTGCCAGTAGCCGGGACAGCAATCAGCCCCAGCATTTT | CASSRDSNQPQHF | NA | TRBJ1-5 | TRBV19 | NA
TGTGCCAGCAGCCATAGGGGACAGCGAGAGACCCAGTACTTC | CASSHRGQRETQYF | many | TRBJ2-5 | TRBV3-1 | TRBD1
TGCGCCAGCAGGGGGACAGGCAATTACGAGCAGTACTTC | CASRGTGNYEQYF | few | TRBJ2-7 | TRBV4-1 | TRBD1
TGTGCCAGCAGCCCTAGAATCGGACAGGGGTTAGAGACCCAGTACTTC | CASSPRIGQGLETQYF | few | TRBJ2-5 | TRBV9 | TRBD1
TGTGCCAGCAGCTTTCCCAGGGACGGAGCTAATGAAAAACTGTTTTTT | CASSFPRDGANEKLFF | few | TRBJ1-4 | TRBV7-9 | NA
TGTGCCAGCAGCCGGCAAGCGGGGAGCTCCTACGAGCAGTACTTC | CASSRQAGSSYEQYF | NA | TRBJ2-7 | TRBV11-2 | TRBD2
TGTGCCAGCAGTTACCCCCTATACAGGGGGCAAGGGACCCAGTACTTC | CASSYPLYRGQGTQYF | many | TRBJ2-5 | TRBV6-2/TRBV6-3 | TRBD1
TGTGCCAGCAGCAACCCATGGCGGGGGAACACCGGGGAGCTGTTTTTT | CASSNPWRGNTGELFF | NA | TRBJ2-2 | TRBV7-9 | NA
TGTGCCAGCAGTTACTCAGTCCAGGGACCATCTAACTATGGCTACACCTTC | CASSYSVQGPSNYGYTF | many | TRBJ1-2 | TRBV6-5 | NA
TGCGCCAGCAGCCAAGATGGGGGTGGCAATCAGCCCCAGCATTTT | CASSQDGGGNQPQHF | few | TRBJ1-5 | TRBV4-3 | NA
TGTGCCAGCAGCTCGGACGCGGCAATCGGAGCTTTCTTT | CASSSDAAIGAFF | once | TRBJ1-1 | TRBV7-9 | NA